One sample yielded the 21 T cell receptor beta chains listed below, sequenced in a study of T cell responses to AZD1222 COVID-19 vaccine. Sequencing used immunoSEQ multiplex PCR; TCRdb keeps in-frame clones, though not all of them. The sample records more than 70,000 clones, 88% being singletons. The sample here was peripheral blood, taken on day 0 of AZD1222 vaccination. The receptors stem from an adult in good health.

This clone was observed a few times. This chain links TRBV3-1 (or the pseudogene TRBV3-2) with TRBJ2-7, with D perhaps TRBD2 (6 bases). Between the trimmed V and J ends, which lost 0 bases and 5 bases, there was a span of 17 bases. The germline CDR1 and CDR2 sequences are LGHDT and YNNKEL (reference sequence). The CDR3 has 16 amino acids. The CDR3 is CASSQDRGGMSHEQYF. For the CDR3, the DNA is TGTGCCAGCAGCCAAGATCGGGGCGGGATGAGCCACGAGCAGTACTTC.

The CDR3 here is CASSLQGPYEQYF. For the CDR3, the DNA is TGTGCCAGCAGTTTGCAAGGGCCCTACGAGCAGTACTTC. The V gene is TRBV12-3 or TRBV12-4, the J gene TRBJ2-7; D remains ambiguous. The germline V and J ends were trimmed by 3 bases and 2 bases, with 8 bases remaining between them. CDR3 length: 13 residues.

The chain has TRBV27 and TRBJ2-5; TRBD1 might be the D (6 bases). Trimming took 2 bases from V and 7 from J, leaving 20 bases between them. Germline values: CDR1 MNHEY, CDR2 SMNVEV (reference sequence). This CDR3 is built from 16 residues. In DNA, the CDR3 is TGTGCCAGCAGTTTAATGGGGGCAGGGGATAAGGGGACCCAGTACTTC. Translated: CASSLMGAGDKGTQYF.

This chain joins TRBV13 and TRBJ2-3, with no clear D. This CDR3 is built from 16 residues. Germline-derived CDR1 and CDR2 are PRHDT and FYEKMQ (reference sequence). V lost 3 bases and J lost 0, with 13 bases in between. The CDR3 DNA follows: TGTGCCAGCAGCTTTGTCCGGGCCTCCAGCACAGATACGCAGTATTTT. Translated: CASSFVRASSTDTQYF.

The chain employs TRBV28 and TRBJ2-5; D tentatively fits TRBD1 or TRBD2 (6 bases each). Trimming pared 5 bases from V and 3 bases from J, leaving 7 bases between. Germline V gene lookup returns CDR1 MDHEN and CDR2 SYDVKM. The CDR3 spans 12 residues. CDR3 region: CASSRGEETQYF. The CDR3 nucleotides are TGTGCCAGCAGTAGGGGGGAAGAGACCCAGTACTTC.

This clone showed up just once. The CDR3 loop reads CASSYDRVGTQYF. The DNA for the CDR3 is TGTGCCAGCAGTTACGACAGGGTAGGGACCCAGTACTTC. The chain links TRBV6-5 to TRBJ2-5; TRBD1 matches 7 bases. Germline trimming cut 2 bases from V and 7 bases from J; bases unmatched to any gene: 4. Germline CDR1 reads MNHEY; CDR2 reads SVGAGI. CDR3 size: 13 residues.

The rearrangement joins TRBV19 to TRBJ2-2; the D is unclear. Germline V CDR1 and CDR2: LNHDA, SQIVND (reference sequence). CDR3 length: 11 residues. Between the trimmed V and J ends, which lost 4 bases and 3 bases, there was a span of 0 bases. The DNA for the CDR3 is TGTGCCAGTAGTAACACCGGGGAGCTGTTTTTT. It is translated as CASSNTGELFF. The full variable domain, its missing parts supplied by reference TRBV19 and TRBJ2-2, is DGGITQSPKYLFRKEGQNVTLSCEQNLNHDAMYWYRQDPGQGLRLIYYSQIVNDFQKGDIAEGYSVSREKKESFPLTVTSAQKNPTAFYLCASSNTGELFFGEGSRLTVL.

The chain carries TRBV25-1 and TRBJ1-1; 7 bases are a match to TRBD1. The CDR3 covers 15 residues. V lost 4 bases to trimming and J lost 1 base; unmatched junction nucleotides: 6. The germline V gene has CDR1 MGHDK and CDR2 SYGVNS. CDR3 in DNA: TGTGCCAGCAGTGGCTCCAGGACAGGGAACACTGAAGCTTTCTTT. Its translation: CASSGSRTGNTEAFF.

This chain uses TRBV5-1 with TRBJ2-7; the match to TRBD1 covers 11 bases. Germline CDR1 reads SGHRS; CDR2 reads YFSETQ. The J segment lost 3 bases and the V segment lost 4 bases, leaving 3 bases of the junction unmatched. The CDR3 loop spans 14 amino acids. CDR3 protein: CASSQGQGVYEQYF. The CDR3 DNA sequence: TGCGCCAGCAGCCAGGGACAGGGGGTCTACGAGCAGTACTTC.

This chain uses TRBV19 with TRBJ1-5; weak D call: TRBD1 (6 bases). Per the germline V gene, CDR1 is LNHDA and CDR2 is SQIVND (reference sequence). Trimming pared 4 bases from V and 2 bases from J, leaving 12 bases between. CDR3 length equals 15 residues. CDR3 DNA sequence: TGTGCCAGTAGTACACGACAGGTTGGCAATCAGCCCCAGCATTTT. The encoded protein is CASSTRQVGNQPQHF. The whole variable domain, filled in from reference TRBV19 and TRBJ1-5, reads DGGITQSPKYLFRKEGQNVTLSCEQNLNHDAMYWYRQDPGQGLRLIYYSQIVNDFQKGDIAEGYSVSREKKESFPLTVTSAQKNPTAFYLCASSTRQVGNQPQHFGDGTRLSIL.

The J gene is TRBJ2-5, the V gene TRBV5-1; D call uncertain. V was trimmed by 0 bases and J by 1 base, leaving 10 bases between them. There are 15 residues in the CDR3. The germline V gene encodes CDR1 SGHRS and CDR2 YFSETQ. Here the CDR3 DNA reads TGCGCCAGCAGCTTGGATGGGCAGACCCAAGAGACCCAGTACTTC. It is translated as CASSLDGQTQETQYF.

The rearrangement uses TRBV6-1 and TRBJ1-5; possibly TRBD1 for D (6 bases). CDR3 length: 16 residues. The V end lost 1 base, the J end lost 0 bases, and 10 bases lay between the germline ends. Germline CDR1 reads MNHNS; CDR2 reads SASEGT. The CDR3 protein is CASSEDRQVSNQPQHF. In nucleotides, the CDR3 is TGTGCCAGCAGTGAAGACCGACAGGTTAGCAATCAGCCCCAGCATTTT.

J is TRBJ2-1 and V is TRBV7-6, with D unresolved. V lost 2 bases and J lost 7, with 18 bases in between. The CDR3 has 16 amino acids. CDR1 and CDR2 (germline): SGHVS, FNYEAQ. This CDR3 is CASSLTASGRVNEQFF. CDR3 coding DNA: TGTGCCAGCAGCTTAACCGCTAGTGGCCGCGTGAATGAGCAGTTCTTC.

The chain couples TRBV27 to TRBJ2-1; tentative D call: TRBD2 (5 bases). This CDR3 spans 15 amino acids. Germline V lookup: CDR1 MNHEY, CDR2 SMNVEV (reference sequence). Between the trimmed V and J ends, which lost 2 bases and 0 bases, there was a span of 8 bases. The CDR3 DNA follows: TGTGCCAGCAGTTTAAAAGGGAGCTCCTACAATGAGCAGTTCTTC. Its translation: CASSLKGSSYNEQFF.

This clone was seen once. The gene calls are TRBV19 and TRBJ1-2; 8 bases agree with TRBD1. Germline V gene lookup returns CDR1 LNHDA and CDR2 SQIVND (reference sequence). CDR3 length equals 14 residues. The V segment lost 3 bases and the J segment 4 bases; nucleotides outside the gene matches: 4. CDR3 in DNA: TGTGCCAGTAGTATCGTCACAGGGGGCTATGGCTACACCTTC. This gives the protein CASSIVTGGYGYTF.

This clone appeared a single time. The chain employs TRBV2 and TRBJ2-3; 10 bases match TRBD1. The CDR3 is made up of 16 amino acids. The germline gives CDR1 SNHLY, CDR2 FYNNEI. J lost 6 bases, V lost 7 bases, and 13 bases had no gene match. The CDR3 protein is CASIPGGQGWEDTQYF. CDR3 sequence (DNA): TGTGCCAGCATCCCTGGGGGACAGGGGTGGGAGGATACGCAGTATTTT.

The gene calls are TRBV6-4 and TRBJ1-1, with D tentatively TRBD1 (5 bases). The CDR3 covers 13 residues. CDR1 and CDR2 (germline): MRHNA, SNTAGT. The ends were cut back, 2 bases at V and 4 bases at J, with 8 bases in the middle. CDR3 loop: CASSDGGGTEAFF. Here the CDR3 DNA reads TGTGCCAGCAGTGACGGGGGAGGCACTGAAGCTTTCTTT.

The rearrangement links TRBV2 to TRBJ1-5, with D perhaps matching TRBD1 (6 bases). The CDR3 sequence is 13 residues long. The V and J ends lost 6 bases and 3 bases respectively, with 9 bases between them. Germline values: CDR1 SNHLY, CDR2 FYNNEI. The CDR3 region is CASRQGHNQPQHF. DNA for the CDR3: TGTGCCAGCAGACAGGGTCACAATCAGCCCCAGCATTTT.

In DNA, the CDR3 is TGTGAGAATCCGGGAAAACTGTTTTTT. This sequence encodes CENPGKLFF. The V call is TRBV6-5, the J call TRBJ1-4, with D uncertain. CDR1 is MNHEY and CDR2 is SVGAGI in the germline V gene. The CDR3 length is 9 residues.

The chain employs TRBV3-1 (or the pseudogene TRBV3-2) and TRBJ2-5; 10 bases fit TRBD2. Trimming at V came to 4 bases and at J to 7 bases, leaving 12 bases not matched to a gene. This CDR3 region has 16 residues. CDR1 and CDR2 (germline): LGHDT, YNNKEL (reference sequence). DNA for the CDR3: TGTGCCAGCAGCCGTTTGACTAGCGGGCACCACCTGACCCAGTACTTC. It encodes CASSRLTSGHHLTQYF.

V gene TRBV7-8 combines with J gene TRBJ1-2, with D unresolved. The length of the CDR3 is 15 residues. Trimming left V 2 bases short and J 4 bases short, with 14 bases between. Germline values: CDR1 SGHVS, CDR2 FQNEAQ. The DNA of the CDR3 is TGTGCCAGCAGCTTACAGTTTCAACAGATCTATGGCTACACCTTC. The encoded protein is CASSLQFQQIYGYTF.